The TCR beta chain described here comes from a study of memory CD4+ T cells and cytomegalovirus serostatus. V was clipped by 0 bases and J by 1 base, with 9 bases between them. This CDR3 region has 16 residues. Germline-derived CDR1 and CDR2 are SGHVS and FQNEAQ. Authors' analysis steps: Out-of-frame sequences were removed, leaving 2,204,828 distinct TCRbeta sequences. Produced via immunoSEQ multiplex PCR; TCRdb's table is partial and in-frame only. That table gives V, J and clone size, and the DNA gave D and trimming. The sample consists of 60,000 or so clones, 82% of them appearing once. The sort gate was single viable CD3+CD4+CD8-CD45RO+ cells for memory CD4+ T cells. Serostatus was set by detecting CMV pp150, pp28, p38, p52 IgG.

The V call is TRBV7-8, the J call TRBJ2-2; D gene uncertain. The sequence came from an adult in good health and CMV-seronegative. Some clones in this sample may be carry-over from other donors' samples. The sequencing sample was made of memory CD4+ T cells from blood. The CDR3 sequence is CASSLAYAMNTGELFF. In DNA, the CDR3 is TGTGCCAGCAGCTTAGCCTACGCTATGAACACCGGGGAGCTGTTTTTT.